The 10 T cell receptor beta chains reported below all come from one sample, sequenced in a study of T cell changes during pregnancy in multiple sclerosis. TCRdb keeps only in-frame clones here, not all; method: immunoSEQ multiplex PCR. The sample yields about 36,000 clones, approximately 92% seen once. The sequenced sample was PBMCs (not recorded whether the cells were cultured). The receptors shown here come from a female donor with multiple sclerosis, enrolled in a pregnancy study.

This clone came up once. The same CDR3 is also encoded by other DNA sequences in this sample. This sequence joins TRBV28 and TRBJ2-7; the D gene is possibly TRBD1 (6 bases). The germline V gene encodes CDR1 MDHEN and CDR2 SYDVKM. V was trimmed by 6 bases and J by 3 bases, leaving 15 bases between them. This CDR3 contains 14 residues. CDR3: CASRGLGQSYEQYF. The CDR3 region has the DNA TGTGCCAGCAGGGGCTTAGGACAGAGCTACGAGCAGTACTTC.

CDR3 protein: CASSLLLVEQYF. For the CDR3, the DNA is TGTGCCAGCAGCTTATTACTCGTCGAGCAGTACTTC. The chain recombines TRBV11-2 with TRBJ2-7; D gene unclear. Germline lookup yields CDR1 SGHAT and CDR2 FQNNGV. V was shortened by 2 bases and J by 6 bases, with 8 bases between the two germline ends. The CDR3 extends over 12 amino acids.

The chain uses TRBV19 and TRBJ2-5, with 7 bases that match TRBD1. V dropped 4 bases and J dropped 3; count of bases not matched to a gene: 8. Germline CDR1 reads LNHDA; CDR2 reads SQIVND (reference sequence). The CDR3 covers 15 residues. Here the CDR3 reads CASSTTGLGEETQYF. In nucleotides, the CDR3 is TGTGCCAGTAGTACGACAGGGCTGGGAGAAGAGACCCAGTACTTC.

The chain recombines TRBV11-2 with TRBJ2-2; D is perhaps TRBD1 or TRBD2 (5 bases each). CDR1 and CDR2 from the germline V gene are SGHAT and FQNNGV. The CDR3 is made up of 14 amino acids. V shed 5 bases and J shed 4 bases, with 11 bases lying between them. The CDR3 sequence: CASSPRDLTGELFF. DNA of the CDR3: TGTGCCAGCAGCCCGAGGGACCTCACCGGGGAGCTGTTTTTT.

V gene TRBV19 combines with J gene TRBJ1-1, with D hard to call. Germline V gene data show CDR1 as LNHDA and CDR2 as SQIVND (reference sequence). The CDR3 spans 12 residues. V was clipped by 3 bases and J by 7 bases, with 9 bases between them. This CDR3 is CASSIRWGEAFF. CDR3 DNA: TGTGCCAGTAGTATTAGGTGGGGTGAAGCTTTCTTT.

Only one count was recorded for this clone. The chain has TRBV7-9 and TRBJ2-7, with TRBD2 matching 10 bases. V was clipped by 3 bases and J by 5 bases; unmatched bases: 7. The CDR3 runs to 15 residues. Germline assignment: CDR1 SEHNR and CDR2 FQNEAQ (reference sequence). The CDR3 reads CASSFSSGRRNEQYF. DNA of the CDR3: TGTGCCAGCAGCTTTTCTAGCGGGAGAAGGAACGAGCAGTACTTC.

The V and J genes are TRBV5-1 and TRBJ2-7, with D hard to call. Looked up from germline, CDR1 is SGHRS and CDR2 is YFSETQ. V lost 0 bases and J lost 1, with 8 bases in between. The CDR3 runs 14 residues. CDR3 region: CASSLGTESYEQYF. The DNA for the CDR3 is TGCGCCAGCAGCTTGGGGACGGAATCCTACGAGCAGTACTTC.

The CDR3 region is CASSLGSDAYGYTF. DNA for the CDR3: TGCGCCAGCAGCTTGGGGAGTGACGCCTATGGCTACACCTTC. V and J are TRBV5-1 and TRBJ1-2; D ambiguous. Germline CDR1 reads SGHRS; CDR2 reads YFSETQ. This CDR3 spans 14 amino acids. V was shortened by 0 bases and J by 4 bases, with 10 bases between the two germline ends. The whole variable domain, filled in from reference TRBV5-1 and TRBJ1-2, reads KAGVTQTPRYLIKTRGQQVTLSCSPISGHRSVSWYQQTPGQGLQFLFEYFSETQRNKGNFPGRFSGRQFSNSRSEMNVSTLELGDSALYLCASSLGSDAYGYTFGSGTRLTVV.

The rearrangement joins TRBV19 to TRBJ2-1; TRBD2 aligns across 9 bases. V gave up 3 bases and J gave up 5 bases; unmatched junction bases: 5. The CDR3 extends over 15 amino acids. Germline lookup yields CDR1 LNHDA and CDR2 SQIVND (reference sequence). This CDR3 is CASSIWASGDNEQFF. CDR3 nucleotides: TGTGCCAGTAGTATTTGGGCTAGCGGGGACAATGAGCAGTTCTTC.

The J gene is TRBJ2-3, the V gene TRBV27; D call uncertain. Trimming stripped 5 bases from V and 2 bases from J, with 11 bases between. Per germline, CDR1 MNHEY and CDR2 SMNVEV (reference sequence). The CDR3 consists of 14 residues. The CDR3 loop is CASSPWSVTDTQYF. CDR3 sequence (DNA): TGTGCCAGCAGTCCGTGGAGTGTCACAGATACGCAGTATTTT.